This is a list of T cell receptor beta chains from one sample in a study of early T cells in non-severe SARS-CoV-2 infection. TCRdb used MiXCR to reprocess the 5' RACE reads, holding one entry per CDR3 protein. The sample records approximately 49,000 distinct CDR3 sequences, 10% to 15% being singletons. Sequencing used whole blood. These receptors all come from an adult who was a healthcare worker with PCR-confirmed SARS-CoV-2 infection or an uninfected control (not recorded which). The CDR3 runs from the conserved cysteine through the conserved F or W. A D gene is named only where the DNA matches it firmly. Part of the rows lack a size; the others show once, few, many or a class for expanded clones.

j_call	d_call	clone_size	v_call	cdr3_nt	cdr3_aa
TRBJ2-7	NA	NA	TRBV6-2/TRBV6-3	TGTGCCAGCAGTTTAAGGCTGTATAGCTACGAGCAGTACTTC	CASSLRLYSYEQYF
TRBJ2-2	TRBD1	many	TRBV15	TGTGCCACCAGAGACGAAGCGGGACAGGGGGTCACCGGGGAGCTGTTTTTT	CATRDEAGQGVTGELFF
TRBJ1-6	NA	many	TRBV15	TGTGCCACCAGCAGAGATACCTCCAATTCACCCCTCCACTTT	CATSRDTSNSPLHF
TRBJ1-6	NA	many	TRBV25-1	TGTGCCAGCAGTGAGAGGGAGACCTATAATTCACCCCTCCACTTT	CASSERETYNSPLHF
TRBJ2-2	NA	few	TRBV9	TGTGCCAGCAGCGCTACCCCCGCTACTGGCGGGGAGCTGTTTTTT	CASSATPATGGELFF
TRBJ1-4	NA	few	TRBV29-1	TGCAGCGTTGAACCAGGACCCTCTGAAAAACTGTTTTTT	CSVEPGPSEKLFF
TRBJ2-1	TRBD2	many	TRBV9	TGTGCCAGCAGCGTAGATCCAGCGGGAAGATCGGATGAGCAGTTCTTC	CASSVDPAGRSDEQFF
TRBJ2-6	NA	few	TRBV7-3	TGTGCCAGCAGGTTACTTGACTCAGGGGCCAACGTCCTGACTTTC	CASRLLDSGANVLTF
TRBJ1-4	NA	many	TRBV20-1	TGCAGTGCTAGAGTGCGGGGCAGCACAAGTCTAAATGAAAAACTGTTTTTT	CSARVRGSTSLNEKLFF
TRBJ2-7	NA	few	TRBV6-6	TGTGCCAGCAGTCCTGAGGGAGGCGCCTACGAGCAGTACTTC	CASSPEGGAYEQYF
TRBJ2-3	TRBD2	NA	TRBV7-6	TGTGCCAGCAGCTATAGCGGGCTGTCAGATACGCAGTATTTT	CASSYSGLSDTQYF
TRBJ1-1	NA	few	TRBV19	TGTGCCAGTAGTATTGGAGTGGAGGCAGGGCGTTTGAACACTGAAGCTTTCTTT	CASSIGVEAGRLNTEAFF
TRBJ1-5	NA	NA	TRBV11-2	TGTGCCAGCAGCCGGGACGGACGTAGCAATCAGCCCCAGCATTTT	CASSRDGRSNQPQHF
TRBJ2-7	NA	few	TRBV5-1	TGCGCCAGCAGCTTGGTGCAGGGCGGCGAGCAGTACTTC	CASSLVQGGEQYF
TRBJ1-6	NA	NA	TRBV28	TGTGCCAGCAGTTTCGTGCGGTATAATTCACCCCTCCACTTT	CASSFVRYNSPLHF
TRBJ2-4	NA	NA	TRBV2	TGTGCCAGCGGATGGAGGTCGGCCAAAAACATTCAGTACTTC	CASGWRSAKNIQYF
TRBJ2-1	TRBD1	many	TRBV7-9	TGTGCCAGCAGCCCCGGCGATTGGGGACAGGGTGATTTGCATGAGCAGTTCTTC	CASSPGDWGQGDLHEQFF
TRBJ2-7	NA	many	TRBV7-2	TGTGCCAGCAGCTTAAGATCAACCAGGGCCCTCTACGAGCAGTACTTC	CASSLRSTRALYEQYF
TRBJ2-2	NA	NA	TRBV7-2	TGTGCCAGCACCCCCGGGCCGAACACCGGGGAGCTGTTTTTT	CASTPGPNTGELFF
TRBJ2-2	NA	many	TRBV9	TGTGCCAGCAGCCAACACACAGGGAACACCGGGGAGCTGTTTTTT	CASSQHTGNTGELFF